A single sample gave rise to the 24 T cell receptor beta chains below, sequenced in a study of blood T cell repertoires in COVID-19. Clones were sequenced by immunoSEQ multiplex PCR, and TCRdb holds only the in-frame ones, with some missing. This table has roughly 280,000 clones, more than 85% appearing once. The sample was peripheral blood. Receptor source: a man between 18 and 35 years old with active or convalescent COVID-19.

The chain employs TRBV7-3 and TRBJ2-5; D unclear. Deletions cut 8 bases from V and 4 bases from J, with 14 bases between. This CDR3 contains 13 residues. Germline CDR1 SGHTA, CDR2 FQGTGA. CDR3 coding DNA: TGTGCCAGCGGTTCCGCCAGAGGAGAGACCCAGTACTTC. It codes for CASGSARGETQYF.

The V and J genes are TRBV20-1 and TRBJ2-4; TRBD1 might be the D (7 bases). The CDR3 extends over 13 amino acids. V was pared by 3 bases and J by 7 bases, with 13 bases between. CDR1 and CDR2 from the germline V gene are DFQATT and SNEGSKA (reference sequence). CDR3 sequence reads: CSASVTGRNIQYF. DNA of the CDR3: TGCAGTGCTAGTGTGACAGGGAGGAACATTCAGTACTTC.

The rearrangement links TRBV7-9 to TRBJ1-1; TRBD1 matches 7 bases. The CDR3 is 15 amino acids. V was clipped by 5 bases and J by 2 bases; unmatched bases: 8. Germline CDR1 reads SEHNR; CDR2 reads FQNEAQ (reference sequence). Here the CDR3 DNA reads TGTGCCAGCAGCCCGCCGACAGGGTATAACACTGAAGCTTTCTTT. Translation gives CASSPPTGYNTEAFF.

The chain uses TRBV6-2 or TRBV6-3 and TRBJ2-3, with D tentatively TRBD1 (6 bases). V was pared by 5 bases and J by 2 bases, with 11 bases between. CDR1 is MNHEY, CDR2 SVGEGT, per germline. There are 14 residues in the CDR3. The CDR3 is CASSRRDTTDTQYF. The CDR3 nucleotides are TGTGCCAGCAGTCGCCGGGACACCACAGATACGCAGTATTTT.

V is TRBV7-2 and J is TRBJ2-7; D uncertain. Germline loops: CDR1 SGHTA, CDR2 FQGNSA. V was pared by 5 bases and J by 4 bases, with 12 bases between. The CDR3 is 13 residues long. In DNA, the CDR3 is TGTGCCAGCAGCCCCCCCGGTCAATACGAGCAGTACTTC. Its protein product is CASSPPGQYEQYF.

In this sample, this clone turned up once. The DNA for the CDR3 is TGTGCCAGCAGCCTATCCGACAGGGGTGACTATGGCTACACCTTC. Its translation: CASSLSDRGDYGYTF. This rearrangement joins TRBV7-9 to TRBJ1-2; TRBD1 matches at 8 bases. From germline, CDR1 is SEHNR and CDR2 FQNEAQ (reference sequence). Trimming at V came to 5 bases and at J to 3 bases, leaving 8 bases not matched to a gene. The CDR3 runs 15 residues.

Only one count was recorded for this clone. No DNA is shown, since the ends of the CDR3 on it are uncertain; the CDR3 is the one TCRdb lists. This chain uses TRBV6-5 with TRBJ2-5; no check of the table's D call, TRBD1, against the DNA was made. 16 amino acids form the CDR3, both terminal residues included. The germline gives CDR1 MNHEY, CDR2 SVGAGI. CDR3 protein: CASSSSEGGDAETQYF.

This chain links TRBV4-2 with TRBJ2-1; D is perhaps TRBD1 (5 bases). The CDR3 is made up of 18 amino acids. In germline, CDR1 is LGHNA, CDR2 YNFKEQ. V gave up 3 bases and J gave up 6 bases, with 24 bases separating them. CDR3 in amino acids: CASSQASDGRDWGNEQFF. Written as DNA, the CDR3 is TGTGCCAGCAGCCAGGCAAGTGATGGCAGGGATTGGGGCAATGAGCAGTTCTTC.

The chain uses TRBV11-2 and TRBJ2-3; 10 bases are a match to TRBD2. With 1 base clipped from V and 10 bases from J, the junction kept 8 bases outside the gene matches. The length of the CDR3 is 15 residues. Germline CDR1 and CDR2: SGHAT and FQNNGV. CDR3 sequence (DNA): TGTGCCAGCAGCTTAGGGATAGCGGGGGGCCCTCCGCAGTATTTT. Its protein is CASSLGIAGGPPQYF.

V is TRBV24-1 and J is TRBJ1-3; D remains unclear. Germline values: CDR1 KGHDR, CDR2 SFDVKD. The V gene lost 0 bases and the J gene lost 5 bases, with 4 bases spanning the gap. The CDR3 runs to 13 residues. CDR3 residues: CATSDLQRNTIYF. In DNA, the CDR3 is TGTGCCACCAGTGATTTGCAAAGAAACACCATATATTTT.

This clone was counted only a few times. The chain employs TRBV18 and TRBJ2-7, with 11 bases identical to TRBD1. V shed 7 bases and J 5 bases; nucleotides not matched to a gene: 7. Looked up from germline, CDR1 is KGHSH and CDR2 is LQKENI. CDR3 length: 14 residues. The CDR3 region is CASFSGTGGNEQYF. The CDR3 region has the DNA TGTGCCAGCTTCTCCGGGACAGGGGGAAACGAGCAGTACTTC.

This clone was seen a handful of times. This sample includes further DNA sequences coding for the same CDR3. The chain uses TRBV24-1 and TRBJ2-2; 8 positions match TRBD2. The CDR3 loop spans 16 amino acids. Germline CDR1 KGHDR, CDR2 SFDVKD. The trim removed 7 bases at V and 1 base at J, leaving 7 bases unmatched. CDR3 residues: CATSGGLAENTGELFF. Here the CDR3 DNA reads TGTGCCACCAGCGGAGGACTAGCAGAGAACACCGGGGAGCTGTTTTTT.

This chain connects TRBV11-2 to TRBJ2-3, with 14 bases matching TRBD2. CDR1 and CDR2 (germline): SGHAT, FQNNGV. Trimming cost V 4 bases and J 5 bases; bases outside gene matches: 2. The CDR3 spans 15 residues. CDR3 in amino acids: CASSSGLAGVDTQYF. The DNA for the CDR3 is TGTGCCAGCAGCTCGGGACTAGCGGGAGTAGATACGCAGTATTTT.

This clone turned up a few times. The chain employs TRBV4-2 and TRBJ2-1, with 11 bases lining up with TRBD2. The V and J ends lost 0 bases and 8 bases, in that order; junction bases with no gene match: 6. The CDR3 totals 16 residues. Germline loops: CDR1 LGHNA, CDR2 YNFKEQ. DNA of the CDR3: TGTGCCAGCAGCCAAGATTGGACTAGCGGGTTCCATGAGCAGTTCTTC. Amino acid sequence: CASSQDWTSGFHEQFF.

This clone was seen a handful of times. This chain connects TRBV2 to TRBJ1-4; D may be TRBD1 (6 bases). The CDR3 runs 15 residues. V lost 4 bases, J lost 7 bases, and 16 bases lay in between. Germline V gives CDR1 SNHLY, CDR2 FYNNEI. The CDR3 loop is CASSGGQGLSEKLFF. CDR3 nucleotides: TGTGCCAGCAGTGGCGGGCAGGGGTTGAGTGAAAAACTGTTTTTT.

This rearrangement joins TRBV6-5 to TRBJ2-7; tentative D call: TRBD1 (6 bases). CDR3 length equals 12 residues. Per germline, CDR1 MNHEY and CDR2 SVGAGI. V lost 4 bases and J lost 4, with 8 bases in between. The CDR3 sequence: CASSSTGYEQYF. The CDR3 DNA is TGTGCCAGCAGTTCCACAGGGTACGAGCAGTACTTC.

J is TRBJ1-2 and V is TRBV7-3; possible D gene TRBD1, 5 bases. This CDR3 has 15 residues. Germline V gene lookup returns CDR1 SGHTA and CDR2 FQGTGA. The V end lost 0 bases, the J end lost 0 bases, and 8 bases lay between the germline ends. The CDR3 coding sequence is TGTGCCAGCAGCTTAACCGCAGGGTCTAACTATGGCTACACCTTC. Translation: CASSLTAGSNYGYTF.

This sequence joins TRBV5-1 and TRBJ2-2; 7 bases line up with TRBD2. From germline, CDR1 is SGHRS and CDR2 YFSETQ. This CDR3 is built from 17 residues. J was trimmed by 6 bases and V by 2 bases; bases with no gene match: 13. CDR3 in amino acids: CASSLSSVLAISGELFF. The CDR3 DNA reads TGCGCCAGCAGCTTATCTTCGGTACTAGCGATTTCCGGGGAGCTGTTTTTT.

In this sample, this clone turned up many times. The chain recombines TRBV12-3 or TRBV12-4 with TRBJ2-1; TRBD1 is a possible D gene (5 bases). V lost 8 bases, J lost 0 bases, and 8 bases lay in between. CDR3 length: 13 residues. The CDR3 nucleotides read TGTGCCAGCGGGGCTATCTCCTACAATGAGCAGTTCTTC. This gives the protein CASGAISYNEQFF.

The J gene is TRBJ1-3, the V gene TRBV5-1, with 8 bases that match TRBD1. J was trimmed by 6 bases and V by 1 base; bases with no gene match: 6. This CDR3 contains 15 residues. CDR1 and CDR2 from the germline V gene are SGHRS and YFSETQ. The CDR3 DNA sequence: TGCGCCAGCAGCTTGTACGGACAGGGACAAAACACCATATATTTT. Protein product: CASSLYGQGQNTIYF.

The genes are TRBV6-1 and TRBJ1-3, with TRBD1 matching 10 bases. The CDR3 length is 17 residues. V was clipped by 4 bases and J by 1 base; unmatched bases: 7. Germline-derived CDR1 and CDR2 are MNHNS and SASEGT. The CDR3 DNA sequence: TGTGCCAGCAGTGTCGGACAGGGGGTTAGGTCTGGAAACACCATATATTTT. It codes for CASSVGQGVRSGNTIYF.

V is TRBV6-4 and J is TRBJ2-2; unclear D gene. The ends were cut back, 5 bases at V and 4 bases at J, with 14 bases in the middle. The CDR3 runs 15 residues. CDR1 MRHNA and CDR2 SNTAGT come from the germline V gene. CDR3 amino acids: CASSRRSGVTGELFF. CDR3 nucleotides: TGTGCCAGCAGTCGAAGGTCGGGTGTCACCGGGGAGCTGTTTTTT.

The chain uses TRBV5-1 and TRBJ1-4, with 9 bases fitting TRBD1. This CDR3 has 14 amino acids. J was trimmed by 8 bases and V by 4 bases; bases with no gene match: 6. Germline V gene data show CDR1 as SGHRS and CDR2 as YFSETQ. In DNA form, the CDR3 reads TGCGCCAGCAGCGGCGGACAGGGGAGGGAAAAACTGTTTTTT. It specifies CASSGGQGREKLFF.

The rearrangement links TRBV9 to TRBJ2-5; the match to TRBD1 covers 7 bases. This CDR3 has 15 amino acids. Germline trimming cut 0 bases from V and 7 bases from J; bases unmatched to any gene: 9. Germline values: CDR1 SGDLS, CDR2 YYNGEE. The DNA for the CDR3 is TGTGCCAGCAGCGTAGAAGTACAGGGGTGGGGGACCCAGTACTTC. It is translated as CASSVEVQGWGTQYF. Full variable domain (missing parts from reference TRBV9 and TRBJ2-5): DSGVTQTPKHLITATGQRVTLRCSPRSGDLSVYWYQQSLDQGLQFLIQYYNGEERAKGNILERFSAQQFPDLHSELNLSSLELGDSALYFCASSVEVQGWGTQYFGPGTRLLVL.